These 2 T cell receptor beta chains were sequenced from one sample in a study of PD-L1 blockade in urothelial cancer (dated by TCRdb to 2017 to 2019). The meaning of the sample's time point label: pretreatment peripheral blood. Library prep was done by the immunoSEQ multiplex PCR assay. TCRdb stores this immuneACCESS table with in-frame sequences only. Part of the clones is absent; in the studies checked, under half of the shortfall reflects unresolved V genes, and no reason is known for the rest. This sample holds under 95,000 clones; around 84% were observed only once. The ten largest clones represent approximately 2.1% of the sample. The source material was PBMCs, sampled around atezolizumab (anti-PD-L1) treatment. These receptor sequences come from a man in his sixties with urothelial cancer.

The CDR3 coding sequence is TGCAGCGTTGAGGCGGATTTCGGGGAGCTGTTTTTT. The encoded protein is CSVEADFGELFF. The rearrangement uses TRBV29-1 and TRBJ2-2; D is undetermined. V shed 3 bases and J shed 7 bases, with 9 bases lying between them. CDR3 length: 12 residues. CDR1 and CDR2 (germline): SQVTM, ANQGSEA.

CDR3 protein: CASSIAGGSTEAFF. CDR3 DNA sequence: TGCGCCAGCAGCATTGCAGGGGGAAGTACTGAAGCTTTCTTT. This chain joins TRBV5-1 and TRBJ1-1; 7 positions agree with TRBD1. Germline CDR1 reads SGHRS; CDR2 reads YFSETQ. Trimming cost V 4 bases and J 5 bases; bases outside gene matches: 8. The CDR3 is 14 amino acids.